These 27 T cell receptor beta chains were sequenced from one sample in a study of monozygotic twins with inflammatory bowel disease (dated by TCRdb to between 2018 and 2021). The library came from 5' RACE. The sequencing machine was an Illumina HiSeq 2500. Each entry corresponds to one CDR3 protein sequence from reads that TCRdb reprocessed, and DNA is not given. This sample's table contains roughly 160,000 distinct CDR3 sequences. The ten largest clones represent 2.4% of the sample. Sequenced material: blood. The receptors here all came from a human donor with ulcerative colitis or Crohn's disease, or a healthy co-twin of an affected twin (not recorded which).

The V call is TRBV24-1, the J call TRBJ2-7; the D call of TRBD1 rests on TCRdb alone, since no DNA is present to check it. CDR3 length: 15 residues. CDR1 and CDR2 from the germline V gene are KGHDR and SFDVKD. CDR3 region: CATSEPGSSIYEQYF.

The rearrangement joins TRBV5-1 to TRBJ2-5; TCRdb proposes TRBD1, but this gene call is untestable without DNA. Per the germline V gene, CDR1 is SGHRS and CDR2 is YFSETQ. The CDR3 is 14 residues long. CDR3 loop: CASSPQGPGETQYF.

This chain connects TRBV6-5 to TRBJ2-2. CDR1 and CDR2 from the germline V gene are MNHEY and SVGAGI. This CDR3 is 15 amino acids long. The CDR3 is CASSLNGADTGELFF.

V is TRBV5-1 and J is TRBJ2-7; TCRdb calls TRBD1, which cannot be checked without DNA. From germline, CDR1 is SGHRS and CDR2 YFSETQ. The CDR3 length is 14 residues. CDR3 protein: CASSTGTDAYEQYF.

The chain is built from TRBV18 and TRBJ2-2. This CDR3 spans 14 amino acids. Germline values: CDR1 KGHSH, CDR2 LQKENI. CDR3 loop: CASSPTSDPGELFF.

This chain connects TRBV9 to TRBJ2-2. Per germline, CDR1 SGDLS and CDR2 YYNGEE. This CDR3 is built from 15 residues. CDR3 in amino acids: CASSIGAQNTGELFF.

This rearrangement joins TRBV5-6 to TRBJ1-1; TCRdb selects TRBD1, and the lack of DNA leaves this call unchecked. The CDR3 has 14 amino acids. Germline CDR1 SGHDT, CDR2 YYEEEE. The CDR3 sequence: CASMPQGRVTEAFF.

V and J are TRBV5-6 and TRBJ2-1; with no DNA, the TCRdb D assignment of TRBD2 cannot be verified. Germline lookup yields CDR1 SGHDT and CDR2 YYEEEE. The CDR3 length is 15 residues. This chain's CDR3 is CASSSDQRGSREQFF.

The chain is built from TRBV5-1 and TRBJ1-4; TCRdb indicates TRBD1, and absent DNA this call remains unverified. Germline V gene data show CDR1 as SGHRS and CDR2 as YFSETQ. The CDR3 is 15 amino acids. The CDR3 here is CASSPGTGTYEKLFF.

CDR3 sequence: CASSYGTARVLTF. The rearrangement links TRBV6-5 to TRBJ2-6; TCRdb's assignment of TRBD2 cannot be checked, as there is no DNA. Germline V gene lookup returns CDR1 MNHEY and CDR2 SVGAGI. This CDR3 is built from 13 residues.

CDR3 sequence: CASSLARGRDYEQYF. This chain joins TRBV12-3 or TRBV12-4 and TRBJ2-7; the TCRdb call, TRBD1, lacks DNA for checking. The CDR3 is 15 amino acids.

The chain carries TRBV6-1 and TRBJ2-1; TCRdb's D call, TRBD1, is unchecked because there is no DNA. CDR1 and CDR2 from the germline V gene are MNHNS and SASEGT. The CDR3 sequence is 15 residues long. This CDR3 reads CASSLTGFGYNEQFF.

V usage is TRBV5-5 and J usage is TRBJ2-7; the D call of TRBD1 rests on TCRdb alone, since no DNA is present to check it. The CDR3 has 14 residues. The germline V gene has CDR1 SGHKS and CDR2 YYEKEE (reference sequence). The CDR3: CASSLETGGHEQYF.

The gene calls are TRBV7-2 and TRBJ1-5; TCRdb names TRBD1, which stays unverified in the absence of DNA. The CDR3 length is 15 residues. CDR1 and CDR2 (germline): SGHTA, FQGNSA. Here the CDR3 reads CASSSQGVSNQPQHF.

V is TRBV2 and J is TRBJ1-1; TCRdb gives TRBD1 as the D gene, but with no DNA this cannot be confirmed. CDR3 size: 14 residues. CDR1 and CDR2 (germline): SNHLY, FYNNEI. This CDR3 is CASGLQGSGTEAFF.

The chain carries TRBV7-2 and TRBJ1-5; TCRdb lists TRBD1, though no DNA is available to test this call. This CDR3 contains 17 residues. Germline CDR1 and CDR2: SGHTA and FQGNSA. This chain's CDR3 is CASSLDPGQGENQPQHF.

The CDR3 is CASSLSGPNVLPNEQFF. The chain couples TRBV27 to TRBJ2-1. The V gene's germline CDR1 is MNHEY and CDR2 SMNVEV (reference sequence). CDR3 length equals 17 residues.

The V and J genes are TRBV7-9 and TRBJ1-4; no DNA is available, so the TRBD1 call from TCRdb remains unchecked. The CDR3 covers 14 residues. The V gene's germline CDR1 is SEHNR and CDR2 FQNEAQ (reference sequence). The CDR3 sequence is CASSFFGQNEKLFF.

The chain employs TRBV19 and TRBJ2-1; TCRdb's D gene call, TRBD2, goes unchecked for lack of DNA. Germline lookup yields CDR1 LNHDA and CDR2 SQIVND (reference sequence). The CDR3 is 15 residues long. This CDR3 is CASSLGLAGVYEQFF.

V is TRBV11-2 and J is TRBJ1-6; the D gene TCRdb calls, TRBD1, cannot be checked with no DNA. This CDR3 contains 16 residues. Germline V gene data show CDR1 as SGHAT and CDR2 as FQNNGV. Here the CDR3 reads CASSLFSGTGNSPLHF.

J is TRBJ2-1 and V is TRBV6-5; without DNA, the TCRdb call of TRBD2 cannot be checked. The CDR3 is 13 amino acids. Per the germline V gene, CDR1 is MNHEY and CDR2 is SVGAGI. CDR3 region: CASSYSAGGEQFF.

The genes are TRBV18 and TRBJ2-1. This CDR3 is 12 amino acids long. CDR1 and CDR2 from the germline V gene are KGHSH and LQKENI. The CDR3 sequence is CASSSQRNEQFF.

V and J are TRBV7-9 and TRBJ2-1; TCRdb picks TRBD2, but there is no DNA to check that call. Per germline, CDR1 SEHNR and CDR2 FQNEAQ (reference sequence). The CDR3 loop spans 15 amino acids. Here the CDR3 reads CASSHQRGGWNEQFF.

The chain recombines TRBV20-1 with TRBJ1-2; the D gene TCRdb calls, TRBD1, cannot be checked with no DNA. This CDR3 is 13 amino acids long. Germline V gives CDR1 DFQATT, CDR2 SNEGSKA (reference sequence). This CDR3 reads CSAGSGTYYGYTF.

V is TRBV14 and J is TRBJ2-4; without DNA, the TCRdb call of TRBD2 cannot be checked. There are 14 residues in the CDR3. CDR1 is SGHDN and CDR2 is FVKESK in the germline V gene. CDR3: CASSQGAASNIQYF.

The chain combines TRBV5-4 with TRBJ1-2. The CDR3 totals 13 residues. Germline CDR1 SGHNT, CDR2 YYREEE (reference sequence). CDR3 protein: CASSLDRFYGYTF.

CDR3 residues: CASGGVGGGPQYF. V is TRBV4-2 and J is TRBJ2-5; TCRdb names TRBD1, which stays unverified in the absence of DNA. The germline V gene encodes CDR1 LGHNA and CDR2 YNFKEQ. This CDR3 has 13 residues.